Below are 23 T cell receptor beta chains sequenced from a single sample in a study of blood T cell repertoires in COVID-19. The data were produced by immunoSEQ multiplex PCR, yet TCRdb's version contains in-frame clones alone and is incomplete. Of around 77,000 clones listed, around 83% are singletons. What was sequenced was peripheral blood. The receptors derive from a man aged 25-45 years with COVID-19, enrolled during active disease.

The chain carries TRBV9 and TRBJ2-7; TRBD2 aligns across 8 bases. Looked up from germline, CDR1 is SGDLS and CDR2 is YYNGEE. The CDR3 has 15 amino acids. V lost 2 bases to trimming and J lost 3 bases; unmatched junction nucleotides: 7. The CDR3 DNA reads as TGTGCCAGCAGCGTGAGCGGGAGAGGGGACTACGAGCAGTACTTC. This sequence encodes CASSVSGRGDYEQYF.

The J gene is TRBJ1-2, the V gene TRBV27; D not certain. Germline CDR1 reads MNHEY; CDR2 reads SMNVEV (reference sequence). The V end was cut by 2 bases, the J end by 4 bases, with 14 bases between. This CDR3 has 15 residues. In nucleotides, the CDR3 is TGTGCCAGCAGTTTAAATTACGGGGATCCCTATGGCTACACCTTC. Its protein is CASSLNYGDPYGYTF.

This clone was detected only once. This chain uses TRBV29-1 with TRBJ2-4; a possible D gene is TRBD2 (6 bases). Germline V gives CDR1 SQVTM, CDR2 ANQGSEA. This CDR3 region has 13 residues. V lost 7 bases to trimming and J lost 6 bases, with 16 bases between them. For the CDR3, the DNA is TGCAGCGCGACTAGGGCGGAGGGAAACATTCAGTACTTC. This codes for CSATRAEGNIQYF. Using reference TRBV29-1 and TRBJ2-4 for the parts outside the CDR3, the full variable domain is SAVISQKPSRDICQRGTSLTIQCQVDSQVTMMFWYRQQPGQSLTLIATANQGSEATYESGFVIDKFPISRPNLTFSTLTVSNMSPEDSSIYLCSATRAEGNIQYFGAGTRLSVL.

This chain uses TRBV28 with TRBJ1-1, with TRBD1 matching 7 bases. Trimming cost V 3 bases and J 11 bases; bases outside gene matches: 6. CDR3 length: 12 amino acids. Germline loops: CDR1 MDHEN, CDR2 SYDVKM. CDR3 region: CASSFDRASAFF. CDR3 nucleotide sequence: TGTGCCAGCAGTTTTGACAGGGCCTCTGCTTTCTTT.

The CDR3 protein is CASSSPGTSRYEQYF. For the CDR3, the DNA is TGTGCCAGCAGCTCCCCCGGGACTAGTCGCTACGAGCAGTACTTC. The chain combines TRBV7-2 with TRBJ2-7; 8 bases line up with TRBD2. CDR3 length: 15 residues. Trimming took 4 bases from V and 3 from J; bases not matched to a gene: 8. CDR1 is SGHTA, CDR2 FQGNSA, per germline.

The rearrangement links TRBV7-2 to TRBJ2-4, with 7 bases matching TRBD1. J gave up 1 base and V 1 base, and 7 bases lay outside the gene matches. Germline V lookup: CDR1 SGHTA, CDR2 FQGNSA. The CDR3 is made up of 17 amino acids. CDR3 amino acids: CASSLGRGPGAKNIQYF. CDR3 in DNA: TGTGCCAGCAGCTTAGGTAGGGGGCCGGGGGCCAAAAACATTCAGTACTTC.

J is TRBJ1-3 and V is TRBV19; D might be TRBD1 (6 bases). The length of the CDR3 is 14 residues. The germline V gene encodes CDR1 LNHDA and CDR2 SQIVND (reference sequence). Deletions cut 2 bases from V and 4 bases from J, with 9 bases between. The CDR3 nucleotides are TGTGCCAGTAGTATAACAGGGTCCGGAAACACCATATATTTT. The encoded protein is CASSITGSGNTIYF.

The chain employs TRBV19 and TRBJ1-2, with D tentatively TRBD1 (5 bases). The CDR3 has 13 residues. Trimming shortened V by 5 bases and J by 3 bases, and 10 bases separated the two germline ends. Per the germline V gene, CDR1 is LNHDA and CDR2 is SQIVND (reference sequence). The CDR3, as DNA: TGTGCCAGTAGTCACCAGGGTCACTATGGCTACACCTTC. It is translated as CASSHQGHYGYTF.

This sequence joins TRBV10-3 and TRBJ2-6, with D perhaps TRBD1 (5 bases). The CDR3 contains 17 residues. Germline CDR1 reads ENHRY; CDR2 reads SYGVKD. Trimming shortened V by 2 bases and J by 2 bases, and 13 bases separated the two germline ends. CDR3 nucleotide sequence: TGTGCCATCAGTGAGGGGGCTCCGAAGGCTGGGGCCAACGTCCTGACTTTC. This translates into CAISEGAPKAGANVLTF.

This chain connects TRBV28 to TRBJ2-7; D perhaps matches TRBD1 (6 bases). V lost 3 bases to trimming and J lost 2 bases, with 11 bases between them. Germline V gives CDR1 MDHEN, CDR2 SYDVKM. This CDR3 is built from 14 residues. CDR3 bases: TGTGCCAGCAGTTTGACAGGTTACCCCTACGAGCAGTACTTC. It yields the protein CASSLTGYPYEQYF.

The V and J genes are TRBV19 and TRBJ1-1, with TRBD1 as a possible D gene (6 bases). The germline gives CDR1 LNHDA, CDR2 SQIVND (reference sequence). V shed 6 bases and J shed 1 base, with 15 bases lying between them. This CDR3 region has 15 residues. CDR3 sequence reads: CASRDGGTRNTEAFF. CDR3 DNA sequence: TGTGCCAGTAGAGACGGTGGGACAAGGAACACTGAAGCTTTCTTT. Supplemented by reference TRBV19 and TRBJ1-1, the full variable domain reads DGGITQSPKYLFRKEGQNVTLSCEQNLNHDAMYWYRQDPGQGLRLIYYSQIVNDFQKGDIAEGYSVSREKKESFPLTVTSAQKNPTAFYLCASRDGGTRNTEAFFGQGTRLTVV.

This clone was seen once. This chain links TRBV6-6 with TRBJ2-3, with 15 bases that match TRBD2. The CDR3 spans 18 residues. The trim removed 5 bases at V and 1 base at J, leaving 7 bases unmatched. Germline CDR1 reads MNHNY; CDR2 reads SVGAGI (reference sequence). CDR3 DNA: TGTGCCAGCAGTCACGGGACTAGCGGGAGGACTGGCACAGATACGCAGTATTTT. Protein product: CASSHGTSGRTGTDTQYF.

The J gene is TRBJ2-3, the V gene TRBV11-2, with D perhaps TRBD1 (6 bases). The CDR3 totals 14 residues. The ends were cut back, 4 bases at V and 3 bases at J, with 11 bases in the middle. CDR1 is SGHAT, CDR2 FQNNGV, per germline. This chain's CDR3 is CASSSHRVTDTQYF. For the CDR3, the DNA is TGTGCCAGCAGCTCACACAGGGTTACAGATACGCAGTATTTT.

The CDR3 region is CASKLSLSSDTQYF. CDR3 DNA sequence: TGTGCCAGTAAGCTAAGCCTTTCCTCGGATACGCAGTATTTT. This sequence joins TRBV19 and TRBJ2-3, with D uncertain. The CDR3 spans 14 residues. Per the germline V gene, CDR1 is LNHDA and CDR2 is SQIVND (reference sequence). The V and J ends lost 7 bases and 6 bases respectively, with 17 bases between them.

The chain uses TRBV28 and TRBJ2-2; maybe TRBD1 (6 bases). The CDR3 runs 17 residues. The germline V gene encodes CDR1 MDHEN and CDR2 SYDVKM. V lost 3 bases and J 4 bases, leaving 18 bases between the germline ends. The CDR3 region has the DNA TGTGCCAGCAGTTTGGCCCCTAGGCAGGGGCCCACCGGGGAGCTGTTTTTT. Amino acids: CASSLAPRQGPTGELFF.

This chain connects TRBV5-5 to TRBJ2-2; D is possibly TRBD2 (7 bases). CDR1 is SGHKS and CDR2 is YYEKEE in the germline V gene (reference sequence). The CDR3 is 14 amino acids. Trimming removed 4 bases at V and 7 bases at J, with 14 bases between. The chain's CDR3 is CASSLGGPSGELFF. Here the CDR3 DNA reads TGTGCCAGCAGCCTCGGGGGGCCCAGCGGGGAGCTGTTTTTT.

This clone was recorded a few times. The chain links TRBV18 to TRBJ1-4, with D uncertain. CDR1 is KGHSH and CDR2 is LQKENI in the germline V gene. The CDR3 totals 15 residues. V lost 3 bases to trimming and J lost 4 bases, with 12 bases between them. CDR3 region: CASSPNSNHNEKLFF. As DNA, the CDR3 is TGTGCCAGCTCACCCAACAGTAACCATAATGAAAAACTGTTTTTT. The full variable domain, in which reference TRBV18 and TRBJ1-4 provide the parts outside the CDR3, is NAGVMQNPRHLVRRRGQEARLRCSPMKGHSHVYWYRQLPEEGLKFMVYLQKENIIDESGMPKERFSAEFPKEGPSILRIQQVVRGDSAAYFCASSPNSNHNEKLFFGSGTQLSVL.

CDR3 residues: CASSPGGLSNQPQHF. In DNA, the CDR3 is TGTGCCAGCAGTCCGGGGGGGTTGAGCAATCAGCCCCAGCATTTT. J is TRBJ1-5 and V is TRBV28; tentative D call: TRBD1 (5 bases). Germline V gene lookup returns CDR1 MDHEN and CDR2 SYDVKM. Trimming pared 5 bases from V and 1 base from J, leaving 12 bases between. The CDR3 runs 15 residues.

The rearrangement joins TRBV10-3 to TRBJ1-5; 8 nucleotides agree with TRBD1. The CDR3 runs to 14 residues. After removal of 5 bases from V and 6 bases from J, the junction contained 6 bases not matched to a gene. Germline CDR1 ENHRY, CDR2 SYGVKD. The CDR3 bases are TGTGCCATCAGTACCACAGGGGGTGGTCAGCCCCAGCATTTT. Its protein is CAISTTGGGQPQHF.

The chain carries TRBV6-6 and TRBJ1-1, with unresolved D. V shed 6 bases and J shed 3 bases, with 14 bases lying between them. The length of the CDR3 is 14 residues. Germline CDR1 MNHNY, CDR2 SVGAGI (reference sequence). The CDR3 sequence: CASSRWRADTEAFF. CDR3 DNA: TGTGCCAGCAGCCGTTGGAGGGCAGACACTGAAGCTTTCTTT.

CDR3 bases: TGTGCCAGCAGGCATAACCAGGGATTCACTGAAGCTTTCTTT. Its translation is CASRHNQGFTEAFF. The V gene is TRBV28, the J gene TRBJ1-1; possibly TRBD1 for D (5 bases). The V gene's germline CDR1 is MDHEN and CDR2 SYDVKM. The V and J ends lost 6 bases and 4 bases respectively, with 15 bases between them. CDR3 length: 14 residues.

The V and J genes are TRBV11-2 and TRBJ2-2; D is unresolved. Trimming removed 5 bases at V and 8 bases at J, with 9 bases between. This CDR3 region has 12 residues. Per the germline V gene, CDR1 is SGHAT and CDR2 is FQNNGV. The CDR3 nucleotides read TGTGCCAGCAGCCTCCTCCGGGGGGAGCTGTTTTTT. It yields the protein CASSLLRGELFF.

The count of this clone is one. This chain joins TRBV2 and TRBJ1-5; D may be TRBD1 (6 bases). Trimming pared 4 bases from V and 1 base from J, leaving 11 bases between. This CDR3 is 15 amino acids long. CDR1 and CDR2 (germline): SNHLY, FYNNEI. CDR3 protein: CASSVRGGSNQPQHF. In nucleotides, the CDR3 is TGTGCCAGCAGTGTCAGGGGAGGGAGCAATCAGCCCCAGCATTTT.